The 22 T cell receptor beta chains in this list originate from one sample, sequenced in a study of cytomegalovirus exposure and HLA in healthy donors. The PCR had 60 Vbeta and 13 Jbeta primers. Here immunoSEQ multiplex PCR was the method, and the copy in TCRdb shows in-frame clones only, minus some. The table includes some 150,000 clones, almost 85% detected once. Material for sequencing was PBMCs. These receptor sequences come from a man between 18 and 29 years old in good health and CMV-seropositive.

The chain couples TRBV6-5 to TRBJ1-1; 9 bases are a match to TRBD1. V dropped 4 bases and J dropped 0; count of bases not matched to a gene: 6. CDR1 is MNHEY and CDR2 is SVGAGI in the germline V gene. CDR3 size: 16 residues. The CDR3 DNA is TGTGCCAGCAGTTCCCTCGGGACAGGGTTGAACACTGAAGCTTTCTTT. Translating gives CASSSLGTGLNTEAFF.

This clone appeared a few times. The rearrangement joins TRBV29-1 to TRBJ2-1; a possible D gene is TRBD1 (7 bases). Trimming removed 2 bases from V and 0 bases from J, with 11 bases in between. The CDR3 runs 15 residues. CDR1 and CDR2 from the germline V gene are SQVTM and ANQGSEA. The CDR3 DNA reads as TGCAGCGTTGAACCAGGGGGGTACTCCTACAATGAGCAGTTCTTC. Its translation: CSVEPGGYSYNEQFF.

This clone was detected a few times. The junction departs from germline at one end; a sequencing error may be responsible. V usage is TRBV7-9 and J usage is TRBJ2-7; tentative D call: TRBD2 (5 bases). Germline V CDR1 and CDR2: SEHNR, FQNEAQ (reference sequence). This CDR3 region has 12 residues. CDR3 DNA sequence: TGTTCCAGCAGGCCTGAGGGTGGCGAGCAGTACTTC. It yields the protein CSSRPEGGEQYF.

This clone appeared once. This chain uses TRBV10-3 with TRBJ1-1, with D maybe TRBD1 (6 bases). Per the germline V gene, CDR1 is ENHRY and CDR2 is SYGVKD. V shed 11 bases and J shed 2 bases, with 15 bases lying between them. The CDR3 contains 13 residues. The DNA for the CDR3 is TGTGCCGCCAGGGACAACGGAAACACTGAAGCTTTCTTT. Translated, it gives CAARDNGNTEAFF.

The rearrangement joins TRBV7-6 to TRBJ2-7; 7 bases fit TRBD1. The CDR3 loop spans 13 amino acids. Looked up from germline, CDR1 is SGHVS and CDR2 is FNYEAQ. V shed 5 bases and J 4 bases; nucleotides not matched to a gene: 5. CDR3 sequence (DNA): TGTGCCAGCAGCCTGGGACAGCGATACGAGCAGTACTTC. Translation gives CASSLGQRYEQYF.

The chain's CDR3 is CASSLEGGPYEQYF. As DNA, the CDR3 is TGTGCCAGCAGCTTAGAAGGGGGTCCCTACGAGCAGTACTTC. The chain is built from TRBV7-9 and TRBJ2-7; TRBD1 is a possible D gene (6 bases). V was pared by 1 base and J by 2 bases, with 9 bases between. Germline V gene data show CDR1 as SEHNR and CDR2 as FQNEAQ (reference sequence). This CDR3 region has 14 residues.

CDR3 nucleotide sequence: TGTGCCAGCAGTTCCCCCGAGACAGGGGCCGACGAGCAGTACTTC. Translated: CASSSPETGADEQYF. The rearrangement joins TRBV27 to TRBJ2-7, with 8 bases identical to TRBD1. V was pared by 4 bases and J by 5 bases, with 10 bases of the junction left unmatched. CDR1 is MNHEY, CDR2 SMNVEV, per germline (reference sequence). This CDR3 is built from 15 residues.

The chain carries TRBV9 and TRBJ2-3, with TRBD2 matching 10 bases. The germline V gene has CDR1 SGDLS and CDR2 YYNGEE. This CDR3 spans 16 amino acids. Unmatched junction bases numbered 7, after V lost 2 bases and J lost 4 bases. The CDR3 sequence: CASSVLAGDRADTQYF. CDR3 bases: TGTGCCAGCAGCGTTCTAGCGGGAGATCGCGCAGATACGCAGTATTTT.

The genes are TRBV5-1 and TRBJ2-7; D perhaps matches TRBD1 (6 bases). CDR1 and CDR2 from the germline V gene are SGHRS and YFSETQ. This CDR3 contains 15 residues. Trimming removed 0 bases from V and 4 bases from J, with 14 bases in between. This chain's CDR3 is CASSLVDRFPYEQYF. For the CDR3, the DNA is TGCGCCAGCAGCTTGGTTGACAGGTTTCCTTACGAGCAGTACTTC.

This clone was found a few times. CDR3 in amino acids: CAWTRGDYGYTF. The CDR3 DNA is TGTGCCTGGACGCGGGGCGACTATGGCTACACCTTC. The rearrangement uses TRBV30 and TRBJ1-2; perhaps TRBD1 as D (5 bases). The CDR3 contains 12 residues. Per germline, CDR1 GTSNPN and CDR2 SVGIG (reference sequence). Deletions cut 4 bases from V and 3 bases from J, with 9 bases between.

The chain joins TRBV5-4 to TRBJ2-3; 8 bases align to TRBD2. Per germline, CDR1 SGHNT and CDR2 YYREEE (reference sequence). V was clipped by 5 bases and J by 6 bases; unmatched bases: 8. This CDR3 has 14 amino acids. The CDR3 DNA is TGTGCCAGCAGTCCACCGGGAGGGTGGGATACGCAGTATTTT. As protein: CASSPPGGWDTQYF.

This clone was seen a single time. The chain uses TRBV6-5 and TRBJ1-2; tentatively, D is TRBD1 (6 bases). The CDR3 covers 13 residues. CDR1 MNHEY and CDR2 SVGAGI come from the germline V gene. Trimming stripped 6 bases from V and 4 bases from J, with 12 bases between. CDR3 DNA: TGTGCCAGCAGGCTAGGACAGACCTATGGCTACACCTTC. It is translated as CASRLGQTYGYTF.

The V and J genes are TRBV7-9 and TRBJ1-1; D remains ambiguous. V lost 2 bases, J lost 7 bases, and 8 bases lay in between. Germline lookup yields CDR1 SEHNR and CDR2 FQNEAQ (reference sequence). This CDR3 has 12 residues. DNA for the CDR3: TGTGCCAGCAGCTTAACCACAGATGAAGCTTTCTTT. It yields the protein CASSLTTDEAFF.

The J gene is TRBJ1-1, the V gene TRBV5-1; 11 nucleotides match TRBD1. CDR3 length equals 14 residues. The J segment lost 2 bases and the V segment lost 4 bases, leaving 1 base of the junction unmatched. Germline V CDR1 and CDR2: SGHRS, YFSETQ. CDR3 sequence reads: CASSRTGGNTEAFF. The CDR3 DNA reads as TGCGCCAGCAGCCGGACAGGGGGCAACACTGAAGCTTTCTTT.

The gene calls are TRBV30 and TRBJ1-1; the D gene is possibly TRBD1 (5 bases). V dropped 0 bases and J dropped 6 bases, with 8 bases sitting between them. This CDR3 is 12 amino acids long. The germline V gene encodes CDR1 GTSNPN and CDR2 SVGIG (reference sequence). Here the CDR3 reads CAWSVQGPEAFF. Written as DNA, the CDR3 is TGTGCCTGGAGTGTTCAGGGTCCTGAAGCTTTCTTT.

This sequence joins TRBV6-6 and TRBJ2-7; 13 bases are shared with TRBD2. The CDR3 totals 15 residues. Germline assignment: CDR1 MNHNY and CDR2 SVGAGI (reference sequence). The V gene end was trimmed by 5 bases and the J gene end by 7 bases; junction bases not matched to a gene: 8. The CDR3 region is CASSPHTSGRDEQYF. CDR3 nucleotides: TGTGCCAGCAGTCCCCACACTAGCGGGAGGGATGAGCAGTACTTC.

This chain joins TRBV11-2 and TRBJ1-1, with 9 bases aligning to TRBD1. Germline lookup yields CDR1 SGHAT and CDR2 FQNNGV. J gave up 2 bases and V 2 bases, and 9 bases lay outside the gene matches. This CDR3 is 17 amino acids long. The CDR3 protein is CASSLWDREDTNTEAFF. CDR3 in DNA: TGTGCCAGCAGCTTATGGGACAGGGAGGACACTAACACTGAAGCTTTCTTT.

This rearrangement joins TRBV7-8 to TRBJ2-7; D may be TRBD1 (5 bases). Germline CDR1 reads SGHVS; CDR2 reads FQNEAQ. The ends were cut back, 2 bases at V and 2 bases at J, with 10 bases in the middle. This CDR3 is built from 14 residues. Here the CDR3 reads CASSLTDIAYEQYF. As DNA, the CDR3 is TGTGCCAGCAGCTTAACGGACATTGCCTACGAGCAGTACTTC. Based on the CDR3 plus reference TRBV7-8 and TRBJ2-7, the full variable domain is GAGVSQSPRYKVAKRGQDVALRCDPISGHVSLFWYQQALGQGPEFLTYFQNEAQLDKSGLPSDRFFAERPEGSVSTLKIQRTQQEDSAVYLCASSLTDIAYEQYFGPGTRLTVT.

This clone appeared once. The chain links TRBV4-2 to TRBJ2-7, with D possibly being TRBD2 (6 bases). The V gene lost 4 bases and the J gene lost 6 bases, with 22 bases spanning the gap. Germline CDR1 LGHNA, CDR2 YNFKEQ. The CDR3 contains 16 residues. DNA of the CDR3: TGTGCCAGCAGCCTCACGTATGGAGCGGGCATGGGCGAGCAGTACTTC. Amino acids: CASSLTYGAGMGEQYF.

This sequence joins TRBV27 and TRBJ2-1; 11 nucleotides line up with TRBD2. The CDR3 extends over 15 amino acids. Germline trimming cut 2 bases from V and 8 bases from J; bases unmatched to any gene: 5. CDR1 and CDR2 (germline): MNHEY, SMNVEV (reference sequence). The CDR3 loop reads CASSLVAGGQHEQFF. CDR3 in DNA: TGTGCCAGCAGTTTAGTAGCGGGAGGGCAGCATGAGCAGTTCTTC.

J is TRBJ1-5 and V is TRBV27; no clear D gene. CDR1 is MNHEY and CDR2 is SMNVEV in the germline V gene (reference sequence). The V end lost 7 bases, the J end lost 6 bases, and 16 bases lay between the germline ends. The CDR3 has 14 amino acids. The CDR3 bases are TGTGCCAGCACCGAAATCCTGGGAGGTCAGCCCCAGCATTTT. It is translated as CASTEILGGQPQHF.

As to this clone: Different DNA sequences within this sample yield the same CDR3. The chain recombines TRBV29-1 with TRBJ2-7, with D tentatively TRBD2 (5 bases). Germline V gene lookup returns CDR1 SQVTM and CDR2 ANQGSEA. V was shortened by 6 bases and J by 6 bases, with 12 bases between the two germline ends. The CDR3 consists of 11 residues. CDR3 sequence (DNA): TGCAGCGTCGGACTTGCAGGCGAGCAGTACTTC. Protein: CSVGLAGEQYF.